This paragraph reports one T cell receptor (beta chain). The sample comes from a study of shared T cell receptors in the human thymus. Produced via immunoSEQ multiplex PCR; TCRdb's table is partial and in-frame only. The table shows more than 550,000 clones, with 80% to 90% occurring only once. Trimming cost V 1 base and J 5 bases, with 8 bases left between them. The germline V gene has CDR1 SEHNR and CDR2 FQNEAQ (reference sequence). This CDR3 has 13 amino acids. A further study also used this sample, focusing on human thymus T cells. That study adds: Donors consisted of healthy Finnish infants (having corrective surgery for congenital heart defects). Resections that were taken during corrective heart surgery supplied the thymus tissue. Seemingly biased V and J gene usage marked thymic and blood repertoires. The related literature has documented a marked overlap of thymic repertoires among unrelated individuals.

Source material: thymocytes. The sequence was obtained from a boy in the first two years of life with a congenital heart defect. The chain combines TRBV7-9 with TRBJ1-2, with D perhaps TRBD1 (5 bases). CDR3 protein: CASSLEAGYGYTF. The CDR3 DNA is TGTGCCAGCAGCTTAGAGGCAGGGTATGGCTACACCTTC.